This T cell receptor (beta chain) derives from a study of blood T cell repertoires in COVID-19. Study as a whole: Sites in the United States, Italy and Spain provided acute and convalescent COVID-19 samples.

Germline CDR1 reads SGHNT; CDR2 reads YYREEE (reference sequence). CDR3 length: 14 amino acids. The V and J ends lost 4 bases and 7 bases, in that order; junction bases with no gene match: 7. Generated by immunoSEQ multiplex PCR, the TCRdb table keeps only in-frame clones and is missing some. In the table there are 140,000 to 150,000 clones, 87% of which are singletons. Sequencing used peripheral blood. The clonotype originates from a woman aged 45-59 years with acute or convalescent COVID-19. The chain employs TRBV5-4 and TRBJ1-4; 7 nucleotides match TRBD1. The CDR3 loop reads CASSVGGAGEKLFF. The CDR3 DNA reads TGTGCCAGCAGCGTAGGGGGCGCAGGTGAAAAACTGTTTTTT.